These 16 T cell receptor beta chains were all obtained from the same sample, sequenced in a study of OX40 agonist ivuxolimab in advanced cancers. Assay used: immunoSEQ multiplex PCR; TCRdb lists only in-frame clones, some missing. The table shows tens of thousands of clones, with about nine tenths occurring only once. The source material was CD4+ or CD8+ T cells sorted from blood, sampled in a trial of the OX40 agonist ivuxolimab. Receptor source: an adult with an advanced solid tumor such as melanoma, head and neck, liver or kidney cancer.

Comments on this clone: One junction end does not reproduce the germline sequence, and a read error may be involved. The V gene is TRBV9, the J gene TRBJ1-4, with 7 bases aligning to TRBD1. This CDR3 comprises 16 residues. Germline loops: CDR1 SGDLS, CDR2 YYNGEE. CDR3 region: CASSPGQILFNERLFF. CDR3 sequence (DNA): TGTGCCAGCAGCCCGGGACAGATCCTATTTAATGAAAGACTGTTTTTT.

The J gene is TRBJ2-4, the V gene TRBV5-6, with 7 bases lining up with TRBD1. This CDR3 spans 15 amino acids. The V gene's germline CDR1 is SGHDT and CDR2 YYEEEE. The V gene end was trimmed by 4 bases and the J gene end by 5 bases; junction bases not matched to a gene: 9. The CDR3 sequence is CASSPPRDRENIQYF. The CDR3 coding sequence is TGTGCCAGCAGCCCACCCCGGGACAGAGAAAACATTCAGTACTTC.

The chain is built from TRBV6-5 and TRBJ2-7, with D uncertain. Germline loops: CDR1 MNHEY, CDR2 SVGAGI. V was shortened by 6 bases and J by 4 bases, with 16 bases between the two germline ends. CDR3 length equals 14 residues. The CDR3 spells CASSYDGVLYEQYF. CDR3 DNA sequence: TGTGCCAGCAGCTACGATGGGGTTTTGTACGAGCAGTACTTC.

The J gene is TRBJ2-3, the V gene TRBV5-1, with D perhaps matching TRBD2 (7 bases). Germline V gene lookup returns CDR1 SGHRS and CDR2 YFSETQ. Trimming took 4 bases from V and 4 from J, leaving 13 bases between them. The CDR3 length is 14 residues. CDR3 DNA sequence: TGCGCCAGCAGCCCAAGGGGGGGATCAGATACGCAGTATTTT. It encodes CASSPRGGSDTQYF.

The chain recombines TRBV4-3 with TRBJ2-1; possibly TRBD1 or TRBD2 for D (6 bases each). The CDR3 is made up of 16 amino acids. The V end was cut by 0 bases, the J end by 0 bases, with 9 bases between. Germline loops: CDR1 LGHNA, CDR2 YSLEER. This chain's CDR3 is CASSQEEGGSYNEQFF. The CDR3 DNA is TGCGCCAGCAGCCAAGAAGAGGGGGGCTCCTACAATGAGCAGTTCTTC.

The CDR3 nucleotides are TGTGCCATCAGTGATCGGACAGCTTCCCACCTGATTAACAATGAGCAGTTCTTC. It yields the protein CAISDRTASHLINNEQFF. The chain links TRBV10-3 to TRBJ2-1; maybe TRBD1 (6 bases). V was trimmed by 3 bases and J by 5 bases, leaving 23 bases between them. CDR1 is ENHRY, CDR2 SYGVKD, per germline. The CDR3 length is 18 residues.

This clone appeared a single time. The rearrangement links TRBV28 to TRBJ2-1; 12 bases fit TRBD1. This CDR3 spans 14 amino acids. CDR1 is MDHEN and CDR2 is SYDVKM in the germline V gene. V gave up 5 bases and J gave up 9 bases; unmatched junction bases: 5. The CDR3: CASSGTGGDGEQFF. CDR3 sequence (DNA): TGTGCCAGCAGTGGGACAGGGGGCGACGGTGAGCAGTTCTTC.

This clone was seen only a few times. The CDR3 region has the DNA TGTGCCAGCAGCGTAGGTCGACTAGGATCCTTCACAGATACGCAGTATTTT. Amino acid sequence: CASSVGRLGSFTDTQYF. The rearrangement joins TRBV9 to TRBJ2-3; possibly TRBD2 for D (6 bases). Trimming took off 0 bases at V and 2 bases at J, with 16 bases between the two ends. CDR3 length: 17 amino acids. Per germline, CDR1 SGDLS and CDR2 YYNGEE.

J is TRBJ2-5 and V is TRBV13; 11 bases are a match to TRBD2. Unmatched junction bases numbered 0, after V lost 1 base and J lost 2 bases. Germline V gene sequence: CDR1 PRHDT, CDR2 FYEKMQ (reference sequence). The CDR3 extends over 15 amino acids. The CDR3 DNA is TGTGCCAGCAGCTTAGTAGCGGGGGGGCAAGAGACCCAGTACTTC. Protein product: CASSLVAGGQETQYF.

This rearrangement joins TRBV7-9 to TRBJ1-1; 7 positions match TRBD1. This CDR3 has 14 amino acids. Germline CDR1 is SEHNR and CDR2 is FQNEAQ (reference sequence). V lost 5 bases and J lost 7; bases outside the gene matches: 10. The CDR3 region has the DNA TGTGCCAGCAGCGCTTACGGACAGGCGTTTGAAGCTTTCTTT. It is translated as CASSAYGQAFEAFF.

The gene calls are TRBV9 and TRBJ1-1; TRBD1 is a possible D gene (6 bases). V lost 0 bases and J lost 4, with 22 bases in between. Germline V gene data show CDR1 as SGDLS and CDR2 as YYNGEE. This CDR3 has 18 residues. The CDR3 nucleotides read TGTGCCAGCAGCGTAGATACGGGTCGGGGGGGCGTCAGCACTGAAGCTTTCTTT. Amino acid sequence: CASSVDTGRGGVSTEAFF.

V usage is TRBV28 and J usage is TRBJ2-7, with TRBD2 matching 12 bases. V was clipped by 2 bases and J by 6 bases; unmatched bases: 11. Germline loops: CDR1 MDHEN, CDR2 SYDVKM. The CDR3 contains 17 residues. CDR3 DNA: TGTGCCAGCAGTTTAATGGGACTAGCGGGTCGGGAGGGCGAGCAGTACTTC. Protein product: CASSLMGLAGREGEQYF.

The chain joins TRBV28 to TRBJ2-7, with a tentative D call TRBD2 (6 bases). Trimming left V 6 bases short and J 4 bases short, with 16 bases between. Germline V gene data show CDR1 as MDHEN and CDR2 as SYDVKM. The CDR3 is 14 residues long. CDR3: CASSREPPFYEQYV. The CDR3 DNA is TGTGCCAGCAGCCGGGAGCCCCCCTTTTACGAGCAGTACGTC.

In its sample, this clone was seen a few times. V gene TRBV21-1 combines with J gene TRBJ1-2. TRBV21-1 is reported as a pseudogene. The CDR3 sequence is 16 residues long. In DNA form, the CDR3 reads TGTGCCAGCAGCAAATCCCCCGAGCTAGCTAACTATGGCTACACCTTC. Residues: CASSKSPELANYGYTF.

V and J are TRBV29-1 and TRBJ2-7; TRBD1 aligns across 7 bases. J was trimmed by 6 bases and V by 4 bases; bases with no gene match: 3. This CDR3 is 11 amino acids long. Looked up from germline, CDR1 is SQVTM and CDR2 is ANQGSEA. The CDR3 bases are TGCAGCGTTGGACAGGGACGCGAGCAGTACTTC. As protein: CSVGQGREQYF.

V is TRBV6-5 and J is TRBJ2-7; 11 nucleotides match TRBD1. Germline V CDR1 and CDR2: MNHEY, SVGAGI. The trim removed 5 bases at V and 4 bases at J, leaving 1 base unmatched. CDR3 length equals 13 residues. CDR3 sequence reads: CASSRDRGYEQYV. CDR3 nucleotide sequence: TGTGCCAGCAGTCGGGACAGGGGGTACGAGCAGTACGTC.